This TCR beta chain was recovered during a study of blood T cell repertoires in COVID-19. Background on the study: Sites across the United States, Italy and Spain contributed samples from acute and convalescent COVID-19. T cells, B-cell-depleted T cells, or PBMCs supplied cDNA or gDNA.

The CDR3 consists of 17 residues. V lost 5 bases to trimming and J lost 0 bases, with 16 bases between them. Germline V gene lookup returns CDR1 LNHDA and CDR2 SQIVND (reference sequence). Under the authors' procedure: Estimation of nucleated cell counts was performed using reference gene primer amplification. Assay: immunoSEQ multiplex PCR; the TCRdb copy retains only in-frame clones and omits some. For V, J and clone size, that table is used; D and trimming come from the DNA. The sample shows approximately 88,000 clones, about 84% of them seen only once. This clonotype was sampled from a woman aged 70-85 years with acute or convalescent COVID-19. Sequencing used peripheral blood. The chain is built from TRBV19 and TRBJ1-4; D is ambiguous. Here the CDR3 reads CASSGALGGPTNEKLFF. CDR3 coding DNA: TGTGCCAGTAGTGGTGCCCTGGGAGGACCAACTAATGAAAAACTGTTTTTT. The variable domain in full, with the rest retrieved from reference TRBV19 and TRBJ1-4, is DGGITQSPKYLFRKEGQNVTLSCEQNLNHDAMYWYRQDPGQGLRLIYYSQIVNDFQKGDIAEGYSVSREKKESFPLTVTSAQKNPTAFYLCASSGALGGPTNEKLFFGSGTQLSVL.